These 25 T cell receptor beta chains originate from one sample sequenced in a study of T-cell memory formation after mild COVID-19. From the 5' RACE reads, TCRdb called clonotypes with MiXCR, one entry per CDR3 protein. The table lists about 260,000 distinct CDR3 sequences, over 15% of them singletons. The source material was PBMCs or a T cell subset sorted from them (not recorded which). The receptors were sampled from a man younger than 35 who had mild COVID-19 (a few samples of this study predate the infection). Cell type and time point are not known.

The V and J genes are TRBV20-1 and TRBJ2-5; D gene uncertain. This CDR3 is 11 amino acids long. Trimming took 6 bases from V and 5 from J, leaving 10 bases between them. Germline lookup yields CDR1 DFQATT and CDR2 SNEGSKA (reference sequence). CDR3 residues: CSAAGGETQYF. The CDR3 coding sequence is TGCAGTGCCGCTGGCGGCGAGACCCAGTACTTC.

This clonotype was detected only a few times. The chain uses TRBV7-2 and TRBJ1-1, with a tentative D call TRBD1 (5 bases). The CDR3 spans 16 residues. V was clipped by 5 bases and J by 1 base, with 17 bases between them. Germline V gives CDR1 SGHTA, CDR2 FQGNSA. The CDR3 DNA follows: TGTGCCAGCAGCCTAATGGGGGTCCCCCAGAACACTGAAGCTTTCTTT. As protein: CASSLMGVPQNTEAFF.

This clonotype appeared many times. The rearrangement uses TRBV9 and TRBJ2-3; D is unclear. V lost 2 bases and J 5 bases, leaving 15 bases between the germline ends. This CDR3 has 15 residues. CDR1 is SGDLS and CDR2 is YYNGEE in the germline V gene. The CDR3 is CASSVGPQGGDTQYF. The CDR3 region has the DNA TGTGCCAGCAGCGTCGGGCCCCAAGGCGGAGATACGCAGTATTTT.

The chain recombines TRBV2 with TRBJ2-2; D uncertain. The V end was cut by 6 bases, the J end by 1 base, with 18 bases between. Germline CDR1 SNHLY, CDR2 FYNNEI. This CDR3 comprises 17 residues. DNA for the CDR3: TGTGCCAGCAGCCCCATCGTACCGAGAAGGAACACCGGGGAGCTGTTTTTT. Translation gives CASSPIVPRRNTGELFF. The entire variable domain, with the rest obtained from reference TRBV2 and TRBJ2-2, is as follows: EPEVTQTPSHQVTQMGQEVILRCVPISNHLYFYWYRQILGQKVEFLVSFYNNEISEKSEIFDDQFSVERPDGSNFTLKIRSTKLEDSAMYFCASSPIVPRRNTGELFFGEGSRLTVL.

This clonotype was counted between two and nine times. The chain has TRBV4-1 and TRBJ1-5, with 12 bases identical to TRBD1. V shed 1 base and J 7 bases; nucleotides not matched to a gene: 2. This CDR3 region has 15 residues. CDR1 and CDR2 (germline): MGHRA, YSYEKL. As DNA, the CDR3 is TGCGCCAGCAGCCAAGGGGGGACAGGGGGCCAGCCCCAGCATTTT. This codes for CASSQGGTGGQPQHF.

CDR3 amino acids: CASSQSARQSTFF. CDR3 coding DNA: TGTGCCAGCAGCCAATCAGCACGCCAGTCGACTTTCTTT. The chain recombines TRBV4-2 with TRBJ1-1; D is undetermined. The CDR3 totals 13 residues. CDR1 and CDR2 from the germline V gene are LGHNA and YNFKEQ. V lost 2 bases and J lost 12, with 16 bases in between.

The CDR3: CASRQGNTEAFF. CDR3 DNA: TGTGCCAGCAGGCAGGGGAACACTGAAGCTTTCTTT. This chain uses TRBV6-1 with TRBJ1-1; possible D gene TRBD1, 5 bases. The length of the CDR3 is 12 residues. Trimming left V 6 bases short and J 1 base short, with 6 bases between. Germline V gene data show CDR1 as MNHNS and CDR2 as SASEGT.

This clonotype has only a few counts. V is TRBV6-2 or TRBV6-3 and J is TRBJ1-1, with D unclear. The germline gives CDR1 MNHEY, CDR2 SVGEGT. Trimming removed 0 bases from V and 4 bases from J, with 9 bases in between. There are 14 residues in the CDR3. The CDR3 protein is CASSYSDVSTEAFF. CDR3 in DNA: TGTGCCAGCAGTTACTCGGATGTAAGCACTGAAGCTTTCTTT.

The rearrangement joins TRBV11-2 to TRBJ1-2; tentatively, D is TRBD1 (6 bases). The CDR3 totals 14 residues. The V end lost 5 bases, the J end lost 4 bases, and 14 bases lay between the germline ends. Germline V CDR1 and CDR2: SGHAT, FQNNGV. As DNA, the CDR3 is TGTGCCAGCAGCCGGTCGGGGGCAGGCTATGGCTACACCTTC. Translated, it gives CASSRSGAGYGYTF.

The chain has TRBV11-2 and TRBJ2-3, with a tentative D call TRBD2 (5 bases). This CDR3 contains 16 residues. Between the trimmed V and J ends, which lost 4 bases and 2 bases, there was a span of 16 bases. Germline-derived CDR1 and CDR2 are SGHAT and FQNNGV. The chain's CDR3 is CASSSPSGFSTDTQYF. The CDR3 nucleotides are TGTGCCAGCAGCTCCCCCTCGGGGTTCTCCACAGATACGCAGTATTTT.

CDR3 protein: CASSFGGEDTEAFF. The CDR3 coding sequence is TGCGCCAGCAGCTTTGGGGGGGAGGACACTGAAGCTTTCTTT. This rearrangement joins TRBV5-1 to TRBJ1-1, with a possible D match to TRBD1 (5 bases). V was cut by 2 bases and J by 3 bases, with 11 bases left in between. Germline V lookup: CDR1 SGHRS, CDR2 YFSETQ. The CDR3 loop spans 14 amino acids.

This clonotype was counted only a few times. The CDR3 here is CASSSPLSYNEQFF. The CDR3 DNA sequence: TGTGCCAGCAGTTCTCCCCTCTCCTACAATGAGCAGTTCTTC. The chain combines TRBV12-3 or TRBV12-4 with TRBJ2-1; no definite D call. The CDR3 consists of 14 residues. The germline V and J ends were trimmed by 4 bases and 0 bases, with 7 bases remaining between them.

This clonotype was found a few times. V usage is TRBV5-1 and J usage is TRBJ1-1; D is unclear. This CDR3 spans 13 amino acids. Trimming removed 7 bases from V and 1 base from J, with 11 bases in between. Germline CDR1 SGHRS, CDR2 YFSETQ. The chain's CDR3 is CASGHTTNTEAFF. The CDR3 bases are TGCGCCAGCGGTCACACAACGAACACTGAAGCTTTCTTT.

This clonotype was detected ten times or more. The J gene is TRBJ2-5, the V gene TRBV6-2 or TRBV6-3; D not certain. The CDR3 is 15 amino acids. Per the germline V gene, CDR1 is MNHEY and CDR2 is SVGEGT. V shed 5 bases and J shed 5 bases, with 18 bases lying between them. This CDR3 is CASSANMAGPETQYF. DNA of the CDR3: TGTGCCAGCAGTGCGAACATGGCAGGTCCGGAGACCCAGTACTTC.

The table lists this clonotype with a few counts. J is TRBJ1-2 and V is TRBV7-2; 7 bases align to TRBD1. Per the germline V gene, CDR1 is SGHTA and CDR2 is FQGNSA. V lost 5 bases to trimming and J lost 6 bases; unmatched junction nucleotides: 9. This CDR3 region has 14 residues. The CDR3, as DNA: TGTGCCAGCAGCCGATCCACAGGGGTCGATGGCTACACCTTC. Amino acids: CASSRSTGVDGYTF.

The rearrangement joins TRBV18 to TRBJ2-3; 7 bases match TRBD2. Germline V gene data show CDR1 as KGHSH and CDR2 as LQKENI. The CDR3 totals 14 residues. Trimming at V came to 1 base and at J to 6 bases, leaving 4 bases not matched to a gene. The CDR3 sequence is CASSPLSGEDTQYF. The CDR3 DNA reads TGTGCCAGCTCACCACTAAGCGGGGAGGATACGCAGTATTTT.

The rearrangement links TRBV18 to TRBJ2-1, with TRBD2 as a possible D gene (5 bases). The V end lost 3 bases, the J end lost 9 bases, and 6 bases lay between the germline ends. This CDR3 spans 11 amino acids. Germline V CDR1 and CDR2: KGHSH, LQKENI. The CDR3 bases are TGTGCCAGCTCACCGGAGGTTGAGCAGTTCTTC. Amino acid sequence: CASSPEVEQFF.

The chain combines TRBV4-1 with TRBJ2-1; no definite D call. This CDR3 is built from 13 residues. With 6 bases removed from V and 10 bases from J, the gap between germline ends came to 16 bases. CDR1 is MGHRA and CDR2 is YSYEKL in the germline V gene. The CDR3, as DNA: TGCGCCAGCAGACAACAAGGGATCTGGGAGCAGTTCTTC. Translation gives CASRQQGIWEQFF.

This clonotype was picked up a small number of times. This chain connects TRBV27 to TRBJ2-2; possibly TRBD1 or TRBD2 for D (6 bases each). Germline CDR1 reads MNHEY; CDR2 reads SMNVEV (reference sequence). Trimming pared 4 bases from V and 4 bases from J, leaving 16 bases between. CDR3 size: 16 residues. CDR3 loop: CASSSYRRGVTGELFF. CDR3 in DNA: TGTGCCAGCAGTTCCTACAGAAGGGGGGTCACCGGGGAGCTGTTTTTT.

This clonotype was counted only a few times. The chain employs TRBV29-1 and TRBJ2-5; no reliable D call. The V gene lost 6 bases and the J gene lost 5 bases, with 7 bases spanning the gap. Germline loops: CDR1 SQVTM, CDR2 ANQGSEA. This CDR3 comprises 10 residues. CDR3 nucleotides: TGCAGCGTGCGTTGGGAGACCCAGTACTTC. Its protein is CSVRWETQYF. Full variable domain (remainder filled in from reference TRBV29-1 and TRBJ2-5): SAVISQKPSRDICQRGTSLTIQCQVDSQVTMMFWYRQQPGQSLTLIATANQGSEATYESGFVIDKFPISRPNLTFSTLTVSNMSPEDSSIYLCSVRWETQYFGPGTRLLVL.

This chain uses TRBV5-1 with TRBJ2-2; D unclear. CDR1 is SGHRS, CDR2 YFSETQ, per germline. The ends were cut back, 8 bases at V and 7 bases at J, with 15 bases in the middle. The CDR3 totals 13 residues. CDR3 DNA sequence: TGCGCCAGTCAGGTCCAACACAACGGGGAGCTGTTTTTT. It codes for CASQVQHNGELFF. Drawing the rest from reference TRBV5-1 and TRBJ2-2, the complete variable domain is KAGVTQTPRYLIKTRGQQVTLSCSPISGHRSVSWYQQTPGQGLQFLFEYFSETQRNKGNFPGRFSGRQFSNSRSEMNVSTLELGDSALYLCASQVQHNGELFFGEGSRLTVL.

The CDR3 sequence is CASSLGSGVSTDTQYF. The CDR3 DNA follows: TGTGCCAGCAGCTTGGGGAGCGGGGTCAGCACAGATACGCAGTATTTT. This rearrangement joins TRBV5-4 to TRBJ2-3; 7 bases map to TRBD2. CDR3 length: 16 amino acids. CDR1 is SGHNT and CDR2 is YYREEE in the germline V gene (reference sequence). Trimming cost V 0 bases and J 0 bases; bases outside gene matches: 4. Full variable domain (outside the CDR3, taken from reference TRBV5-4 and TRBJ2-3): ETGVTQSPTHLIKTRGQQVTLRCSSQSGHNTVSWYQQALGQGPQFIFQYYREEENGRGNFPPRFSGLQFPNYSSELNVNALELDDSALYLCASSLGSGVSTDTQYFGPGTRLTVL.

This clonotype was observed a handful of times. CDR3 in amino acids: CASSLRGRQRTDTQYF. CDR3 bases: TGTGCCAGCAGCTTGAGGGGGCGACAGCGCACAGATACGCAGTATTTT. The chain recombines TRBV5-4 with TRBJ2-3; 7 bases align to TRBD1. The CDR3 extends over 16 amino acids. Germline V CDR1 and CDR2: SGHNT, YYREEE (reference sequence). V dropped 1 base and J dropped 1; count of bases not matched to a gene: 6.

In this sample, this clonotype turned up many times. The gene calls are TRBV20-1 and TRBJ1-2, with a possible D match to TRBD1 (6 bases). V lost 5 bases and J lost 3, with 10 bases in between. The CDR3 extends over 12 amino acids. Germline assignment: CDR1 DFQATT and CDR2 SNEGSKA (reference sequence). CDR3 region: CSAVTGYYGYTF. The CDR3 bases are TGCAGTGCTGTTACAGGGTACTATGGCTACACCTTC.

This sequence joins TRBV10-3 and TRBJ1-2; TRBD1 is a possible D gene (6 bases). V shed 4 bases and J shed 8 bases, with 17 bases lying between them. Germline CDR1 is ENHRY and CDR2 is SYGVKD. This CDR3 contains 14 residues. DNA for the CDR3: TGTGCCATCAGTGGTAGGGGGAGCCCGAAAGGCTACACCTTC. Encoded protein: CAISGRGSPKGYTF.